This is a list of T cell receptor beta chains from one sample in a study of cytomegalovirus exposure and HLA in healthy donors. Some clones are missing from TCRdb's copy, which holds only in-frame ones; the method was immunoSEQ multiplex PCR. The data contain 180,000 or so clones, about four fifths of them singletons. Sequenced sample: PBMCs. The receptors stem from a woman in her thirties in good health and CMV-seronegative. CDR3s include the opening cysteine and the closing phenylalanine or tryptophan. Fields, in order: V gene, J gene, CDR3 protein.

TRBV5-1	TRBJ1-3	CASSLVPVSGNTIYF
TRBV29-1	TRBJ2-1	CSAGGLAGNEQFF
TRBV11-2	TRBJ1-2	CASAGGSFHGYTF
TRBV7-2	TRBJ1-2	CASSSKGQGYGYTF
TRBV6-6	TRBJ1-1	CASSRRGLNTEAFF
TRBV5-4	TRBJ1-5	CASSLSPRGNQPQHF
TRBV15	TRBJ2-6	CATSRDMAVSGANVLTF
TRBV6-4	TRBJ2-2	CASSDPSASGGPANTGELFF
TRBV10-1	TRBJ1-5	CASSEKVQALPWCNQPQHF
TRBV5-1	TRBJ1-2	CASRRPGTGFGYGYTF
TRBV6-5	TRBJ1-1	CASSYTRELATEAFF
TRBV5-1	TRBJ1-5	CASSFQGGDQPQHF
TRBV21-1	TRBJ2-2	CASSKRTVETGELFF
TRBV7-8	TRBJ2-7	CASSFGQAYSYEQYF
TRBV25-1	TRBJ2-5	CASSSGASQYF
TRBV7-9	TRBJ2-1	CASSLGGDEQFF
TRBV4-2	TRBJ1-6	CASSQAGDSLNSPLHF
TRBV6-5	TRBJ2-7	CASSLLAGKSYEQYF
TRBV5-1	TRBJ2-3	CASSGRDSIRADTQYF
TRBV30	TRBJ2-7	CAWSIGTGNYEQYF
TRBV5-6	TRBJ2-4	CASSRSTGKNIQYF
TRBV9	TRBJ1-1	CASSGPRDNTEAFF
TRBV12-5	TRBJ2-5	CASGGDRQETQYF
TRBV9	TRBJ1-3	CASSVGGTIYF
TRBV27	TRBJ1-2	CASSLLGTGMGNGYTF
TRBV7-3	TRBJ2-1	CASSLGGEQFF
TRBV7-9	TRBJ1-1	CASSLRQGVGPLNTEAFF
TRBV7-6	TRBJ2-7	CASSLGDSLKSYEQYF
TRBV7-8	TRBJ2-5	CASSSQETQYF
TRBV2	TRBJ2-1	CASSPGLYNEQFF
TRBV7-2	TRBJ2-7	CASSFPGLYEQYF
TRBV7-9	TRBJ2-5	CASSLREYQETQYF
TRBV7-2	TRBJ1-1	CASSFRSVLTEAFF
TRBV6-5	TRBJ1-6	CASRRTPDSPLHF
TRBV30	TRBJ1-2	CAWSLGTGMGYTF
TRBV9	TRBJ2-1	CASSQTGSSYNEQFF
TRBV6-1	TRBJ2-5	CASSEGGQGWETQYF
TRBV7-9	TRBJ2-7	CASSQGLVVHEQYF
TRBV5-1	TRBJ1-1	CASSLVGAGDTEAFF
TRBV6-6	TRBJ2-7	CASSYRGQFSTEQYF
TRBV5-1	TRBJ2-1	CASSLDGTEFDEQFF
TRBV7-6	TRBJ1-6	CASSLDPRSPLHF
TRBV7-2	TRBJ2-5	CASSFGRGARGETQYF
TRBV7-2	TRBJ2-4	CASSSDRYNIQYF
TRBV30	TRBJ2-7	CAWSGDYEQYF
TRBV5-1	TRBJ1-1	CASSPPGVSTEAFF
TRBV7-2	TRBJ2-1	CASSLAAPSSYNEQFF
TRBV6-4	TRBJ1-5	CASSREGGQPQHF
TRBV30	TRBJ1-6	CAWSLISGTGYSPLHF
TRBV7-2	TRBJ2-5	CASSPAGGQETQYF
TRBV27	TRBJ2-1	CASSLSKAAAYNEQFF
TRBV7-9	TRBJ1-1	CASSSRGDNTEAFF
TRBV27	TRBJ2-3	CASSLAGRFTDTQYF
TRBV19	TRBJ1-6	CASSRDPGLGNSPLHF
TRBV30	TRBJ1-1	CAWSKRTGGMNTEAFF
TRBV9	TRBJ2-1	CASSLGLAGGDNEQFF
TRBV5-6	TRBJ2-5	CASNVAGLAFQETQYF
TRBV29-1	TRBJ1-3	CSAGNHSGNTIYF